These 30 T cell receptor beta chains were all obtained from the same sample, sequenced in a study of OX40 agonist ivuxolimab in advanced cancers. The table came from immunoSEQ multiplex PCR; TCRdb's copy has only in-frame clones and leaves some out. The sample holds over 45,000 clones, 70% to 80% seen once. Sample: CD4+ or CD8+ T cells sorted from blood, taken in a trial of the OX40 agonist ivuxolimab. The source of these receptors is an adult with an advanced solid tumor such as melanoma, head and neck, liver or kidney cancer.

The CDR3 sequence is CASSGQINYGYTF. Written as DNA, the CDR3 is TGTGCCAGCAGTGGCCAGATTAACTATGGCTACACCTTC. The chain joins TRBV2 to TRBJ1-2; unclear D gene. This CDR3 contains 13 residues. Per the germline V gene, CDR1 is SNHLY and CDR2 is FYNNEI. The V end lost 4 bases, the J end lost 1 base, and 7 bases lay between the germline ends.

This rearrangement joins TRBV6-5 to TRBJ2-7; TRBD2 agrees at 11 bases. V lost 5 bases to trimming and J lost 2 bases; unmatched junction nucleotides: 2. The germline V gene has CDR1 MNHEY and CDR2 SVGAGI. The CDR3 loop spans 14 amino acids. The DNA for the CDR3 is TGTGCCAGCAGTCAGACTAGCGGGGCCTACGAGCAGTACTTC. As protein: CASSQTSGAYEQYF.

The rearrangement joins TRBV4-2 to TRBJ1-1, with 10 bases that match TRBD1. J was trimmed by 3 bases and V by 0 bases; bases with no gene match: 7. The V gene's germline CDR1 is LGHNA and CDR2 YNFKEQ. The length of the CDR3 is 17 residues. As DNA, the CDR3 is TGTGCCAGCAGCCAAGACCGGGACAGGGGATTGGACACTGAAGCTTTCTTT. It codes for CASSQDRDRGLDTEAFF.

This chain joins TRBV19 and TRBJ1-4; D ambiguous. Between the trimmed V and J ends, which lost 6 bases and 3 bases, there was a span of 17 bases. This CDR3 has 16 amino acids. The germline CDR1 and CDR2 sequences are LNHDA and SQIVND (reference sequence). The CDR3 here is CASSNEVFSANEKLFF. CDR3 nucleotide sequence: TGTGCCAGTAGCAACGAGGTCTTCAGCGCTAATGAAAAACTGTTTTTT.

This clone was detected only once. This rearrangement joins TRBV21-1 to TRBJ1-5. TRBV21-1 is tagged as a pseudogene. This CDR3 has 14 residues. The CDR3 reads CASSKGGGNQPQHF. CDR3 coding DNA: TGTGCCAGCAGCAAAGGGGGAGGCAATCAGCCCCAGCATTTT.

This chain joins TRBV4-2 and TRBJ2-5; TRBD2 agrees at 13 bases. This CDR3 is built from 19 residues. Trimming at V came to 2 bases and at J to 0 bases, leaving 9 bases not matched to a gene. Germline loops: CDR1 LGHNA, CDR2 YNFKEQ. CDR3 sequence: CASSQSTGTSGTHQETQYF. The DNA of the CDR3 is TGTGCCAGCAGCCAATCCACCGGGACTAGCGGGACCCACCAAGAGACCCAGTACTTC.

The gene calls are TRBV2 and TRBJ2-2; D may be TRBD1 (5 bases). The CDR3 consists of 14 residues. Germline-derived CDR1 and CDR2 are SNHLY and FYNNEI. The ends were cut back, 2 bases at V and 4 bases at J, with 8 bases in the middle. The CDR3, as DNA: TGTGCCAGCAGTGAACAGGGTAGCACCGGGGAGCTGTTTTTT. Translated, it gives CASSEQGSTGELFF.

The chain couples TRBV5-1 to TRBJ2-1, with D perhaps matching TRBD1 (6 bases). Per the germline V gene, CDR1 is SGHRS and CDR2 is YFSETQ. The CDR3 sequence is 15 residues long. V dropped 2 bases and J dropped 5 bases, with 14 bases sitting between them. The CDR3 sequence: CASSFLTGEHNEQFF. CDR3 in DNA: TGCGCCAGCAGCTTCTTGACAGGCGAACACAATGAGCAGTTCTTC.

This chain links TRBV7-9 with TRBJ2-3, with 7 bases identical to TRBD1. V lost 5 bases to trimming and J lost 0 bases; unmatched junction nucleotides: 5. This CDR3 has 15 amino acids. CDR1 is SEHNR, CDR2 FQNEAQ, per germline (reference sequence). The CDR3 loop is CASSPGTASTDTQYF. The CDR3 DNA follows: TGTGCCAGCAGCCCCGGGACAGCTAGCACAGATACGCAGTATTTT.

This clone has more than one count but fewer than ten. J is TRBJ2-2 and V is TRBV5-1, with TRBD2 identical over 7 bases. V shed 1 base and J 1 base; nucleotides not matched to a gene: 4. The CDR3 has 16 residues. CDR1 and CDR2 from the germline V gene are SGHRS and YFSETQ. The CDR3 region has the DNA TGCGCCAGCAGCTTGCGCGGGGGTTGGAACACCGGGGAGCTGTTTTTT. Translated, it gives CASSLRGGWNTGELFF. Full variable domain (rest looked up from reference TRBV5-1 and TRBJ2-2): KAGVTQTPRYLIKTRGQQVTLSCSPISGHRSVSWYQQTPGQGLQFLFEYFSETQRNKGNFPGRFSGRQFSNSRSEMNVSTLELGDSALYLCASSLRGGWNTGELFFGEGSRLTVL.

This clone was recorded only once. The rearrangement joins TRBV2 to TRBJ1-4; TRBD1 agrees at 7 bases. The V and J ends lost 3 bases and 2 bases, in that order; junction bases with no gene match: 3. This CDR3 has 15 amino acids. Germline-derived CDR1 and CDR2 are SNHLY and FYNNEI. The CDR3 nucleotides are TGTGCCAGCAGTGATGAACAGGGGACTAATGAAAAACTGTTTTTT. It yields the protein CASSDEQGTNEKLFF.

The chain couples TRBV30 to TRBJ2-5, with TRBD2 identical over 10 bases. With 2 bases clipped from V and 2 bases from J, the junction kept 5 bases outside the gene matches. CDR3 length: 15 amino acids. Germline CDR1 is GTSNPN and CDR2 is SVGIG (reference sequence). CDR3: CAWSRGTSEQETQYF. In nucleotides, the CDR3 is TGTGCCTGGAGTAGGGGGACTAGCGAACAAGAGACCCAGTACTTC.

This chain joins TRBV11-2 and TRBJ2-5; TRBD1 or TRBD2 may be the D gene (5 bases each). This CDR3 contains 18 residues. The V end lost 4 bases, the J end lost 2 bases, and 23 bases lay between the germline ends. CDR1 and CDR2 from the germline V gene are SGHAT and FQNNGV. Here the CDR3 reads CASSSRDGLHLVQETQYF. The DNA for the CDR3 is TGTGCCAGCAGCTCCCGGGACGGACTTCATCTCGTTCAAGAGACCCAGTACTTC.

The CDR3 is CASSLDRGEQYF. CDR3 nucleotides: TGCGCCAGCAGCTTGGACAGGGGCGAGCAGTACTTC. The gene calls are TRBV5-1 and TRBJ2-7; 7 bases line up with TRBD1. Germline CDR1 is SGHRS and CDR2 is YFSETQ. V lost 0 bases and J lost 6; bases outside the gene matches: 0. The CDR3 sequence is 12 residues long.

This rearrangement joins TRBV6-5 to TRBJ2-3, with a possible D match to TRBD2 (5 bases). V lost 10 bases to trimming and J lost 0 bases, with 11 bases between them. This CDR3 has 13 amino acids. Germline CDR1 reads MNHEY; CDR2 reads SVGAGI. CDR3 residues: CAIRGGSTDTQYF. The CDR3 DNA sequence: TGTGCCATCCGTGGCGGGAGCACAGATACGCAGTATTTT.

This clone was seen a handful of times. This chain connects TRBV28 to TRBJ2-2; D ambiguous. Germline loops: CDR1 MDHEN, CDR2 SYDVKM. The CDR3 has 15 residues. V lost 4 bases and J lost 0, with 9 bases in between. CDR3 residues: CASSSPRPNTGELFF. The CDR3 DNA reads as TGTGCCAGCAGTTCCCCCAGGCCGAACACCGGGGAGCTGTTTTTT.

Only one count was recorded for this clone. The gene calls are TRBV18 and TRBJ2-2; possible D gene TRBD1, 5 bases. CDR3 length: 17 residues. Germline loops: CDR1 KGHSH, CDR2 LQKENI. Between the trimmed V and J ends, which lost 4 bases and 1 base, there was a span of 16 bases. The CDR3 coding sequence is TGTGCCAGCTCACTCAATGATGGACAATTGAACACCGGGGAGCTGTTTTTT. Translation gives CASSLNDGQLNTGELFF.

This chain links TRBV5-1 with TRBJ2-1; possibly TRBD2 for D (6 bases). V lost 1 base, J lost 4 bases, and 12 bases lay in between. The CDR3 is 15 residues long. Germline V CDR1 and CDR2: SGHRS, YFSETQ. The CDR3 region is CASSLRLAPYNEQFF. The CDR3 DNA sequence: TGCGCCAGCAGCTTGCGGCTAGCGCCATACAATGAGCAGTTCTTC. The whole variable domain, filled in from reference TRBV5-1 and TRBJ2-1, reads KAGVTQTPRYLIKTRGQQVTLSCSPISGHRSVSWYQQTPGQGLQFLFEYFSETQRNKGNFPGRFSGRQFSNSRSEMNVSTLELGDSALYLCASSLRLAPYNEQFFGPGTRLTVL.

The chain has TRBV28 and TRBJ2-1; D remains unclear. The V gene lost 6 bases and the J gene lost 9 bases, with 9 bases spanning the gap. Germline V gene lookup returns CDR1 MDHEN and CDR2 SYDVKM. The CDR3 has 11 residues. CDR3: CASRQYSEQFF. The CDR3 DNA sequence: TGTGCCAGCAGACAGTATTCTGAGCAGTTCTTC. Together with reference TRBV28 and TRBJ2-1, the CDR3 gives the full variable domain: DVKVTQSSRYLVKRTGEKVFLECVQDMDHENMFWYRQDPGLGLRLIYFSYDVKMKEKGDIPEGYSVSREKKERFSLILESASTNQTSMYLCASRQYSEQFFGPGTRLTVL.

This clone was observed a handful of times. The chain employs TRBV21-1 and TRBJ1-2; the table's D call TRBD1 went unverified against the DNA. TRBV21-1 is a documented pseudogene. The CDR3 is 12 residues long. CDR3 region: CASTRGRGGYTF. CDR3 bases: TGTGCCAGCACCAGGGGGCGGGGTGGCTACACCTTC.

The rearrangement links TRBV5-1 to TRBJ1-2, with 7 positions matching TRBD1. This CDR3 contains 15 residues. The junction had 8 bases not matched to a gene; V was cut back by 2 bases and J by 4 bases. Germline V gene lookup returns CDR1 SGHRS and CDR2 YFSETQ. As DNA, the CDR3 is TGCGCCAGCAGCTTTTCGGCAGGGGGAGGCTATGGCTACACCTTC. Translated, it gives CASSFSAGGGYGYTF.

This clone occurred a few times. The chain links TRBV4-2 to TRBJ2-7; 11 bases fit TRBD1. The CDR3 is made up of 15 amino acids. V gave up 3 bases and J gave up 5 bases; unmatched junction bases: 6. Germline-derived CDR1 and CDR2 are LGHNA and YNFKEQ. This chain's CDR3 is CASSHTGTGGHEQYF. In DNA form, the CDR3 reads TGTGCCAGCAGCCACACCGGGACAGGGGGTCACGAGCAGTACTTC.

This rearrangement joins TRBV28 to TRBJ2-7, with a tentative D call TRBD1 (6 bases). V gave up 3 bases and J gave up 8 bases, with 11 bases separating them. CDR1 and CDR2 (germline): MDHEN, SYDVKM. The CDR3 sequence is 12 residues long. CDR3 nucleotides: TGTGCCAGCAGTTTGCAGGGGTCCAAGCAGTACTTC. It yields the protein CASSLQGSKQYF.

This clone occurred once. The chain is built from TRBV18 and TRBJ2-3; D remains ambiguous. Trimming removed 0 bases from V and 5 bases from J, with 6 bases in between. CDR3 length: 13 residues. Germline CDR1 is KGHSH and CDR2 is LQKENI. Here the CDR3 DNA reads TGTGCCAGCTCACCACCCGTTGTAGATACGCAGTATTTT. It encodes CASSPPVVDTQYF.

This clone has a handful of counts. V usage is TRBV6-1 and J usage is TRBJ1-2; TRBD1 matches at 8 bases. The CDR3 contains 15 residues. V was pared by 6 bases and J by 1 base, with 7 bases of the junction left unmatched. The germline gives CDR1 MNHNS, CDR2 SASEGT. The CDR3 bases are TGTGCCAGCAGCAGACAGGGGATCCTTAACTATGGCTACACCTTC. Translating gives CASSRQGILNYGYTF.

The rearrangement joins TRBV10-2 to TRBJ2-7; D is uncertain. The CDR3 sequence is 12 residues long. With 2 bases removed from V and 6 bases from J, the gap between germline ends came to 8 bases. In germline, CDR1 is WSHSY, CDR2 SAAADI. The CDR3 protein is CASSEGVIEQYF. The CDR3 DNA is TGCGCCAGCAGTGAGGGGGTCATCGAGCAGTACTTC.

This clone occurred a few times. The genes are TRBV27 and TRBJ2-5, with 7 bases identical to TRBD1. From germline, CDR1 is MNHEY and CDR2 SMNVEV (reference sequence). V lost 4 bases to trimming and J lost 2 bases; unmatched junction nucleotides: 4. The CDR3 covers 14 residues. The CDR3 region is CASSSGTVQETQYF. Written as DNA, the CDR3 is TGTGCCAGCAGTTCCGGGACAGTTCAAGAGACCCAGTACTTC.

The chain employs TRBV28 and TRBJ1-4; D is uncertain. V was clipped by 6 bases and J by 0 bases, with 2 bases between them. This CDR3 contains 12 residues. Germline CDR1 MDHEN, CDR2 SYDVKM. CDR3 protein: CASSSTNEKLFF. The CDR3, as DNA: TGTGCCAGCAGCTCAACTAATGAAAAACTGTTTTTT.

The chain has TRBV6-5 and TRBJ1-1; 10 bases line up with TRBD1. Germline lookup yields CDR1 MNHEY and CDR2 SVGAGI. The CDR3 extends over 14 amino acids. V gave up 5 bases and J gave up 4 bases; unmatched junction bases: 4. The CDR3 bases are TGTGCCAGCAGTGGACAGGGGGGGTTCACTGAAGCTTTCTTT. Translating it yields CASSGQGGFTEAFF.

In nucleotides, the CDR3 is TGTGCCTGGAATCAGGGTCTTGATCAGCCCCAGCATTTT. The encoded protein is CAWNQGLDQPQHF. The chain uses TRBV30 and TRBJ1-5; tentative D call: TRBD1 (5 bases). The CDR3 has 13 amino acids. Germline CDR1 is GTSNPN and CDR2 is SVGIG (reference sequence). Deletions cut 4 bases from V and 5 bases from J, with 12 bases between.